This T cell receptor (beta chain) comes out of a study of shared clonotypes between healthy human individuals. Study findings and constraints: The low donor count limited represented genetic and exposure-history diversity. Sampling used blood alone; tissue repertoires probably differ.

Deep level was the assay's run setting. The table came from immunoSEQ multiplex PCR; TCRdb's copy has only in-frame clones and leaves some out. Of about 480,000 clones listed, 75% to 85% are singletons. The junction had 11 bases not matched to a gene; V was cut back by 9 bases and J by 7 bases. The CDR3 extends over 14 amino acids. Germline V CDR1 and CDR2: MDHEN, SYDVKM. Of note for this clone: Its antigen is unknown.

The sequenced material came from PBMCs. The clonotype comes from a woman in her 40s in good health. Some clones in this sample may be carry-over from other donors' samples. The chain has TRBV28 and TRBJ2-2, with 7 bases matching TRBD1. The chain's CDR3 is CARNSDRAGGELFF. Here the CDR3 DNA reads TGTGCCAGAAACTCCGACAGGGCCGGCGGGGAGCTGTTTTTT. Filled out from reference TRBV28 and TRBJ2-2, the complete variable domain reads DVKVTQSSRYLVKRTGEKVFLECVQDMDHENMFWYRQDPGLGLRLIYFSYDVKMKEKGDIPEGYSVSREKKERFSLILESASTNQTSMYLCARNSDRAGGELFFGEGSRLTVL.